The 2 T cell receptor beta chains presented below share a single source sample, sequenced in a study of T cells in Graves' hyperthyroidism and ophthalmopathy. Amplification targeted TCR beta CDR3 regions from RNA transcripts. The HTBI primer set served for first-round RT-PCR of the TCR CDR3. Using its own MiXCR run on the multiplex PCR reads, TCRdb lists one record per CDR3 protein. The table has approximately 600,000 distinct CDR3 sequences, 14% to 15% seen once. Sequenced material: blood. These receptors all stem from a woman in her thirties or forties with Graves' ophthalmopathy.

There are many counts of this clonotype. V is TRBV24-1 and J is TRBJ2-5; 8 bases are shared with TRBD1. Looked up from germline, CDR1 is KGHDR and CDR2 is SFDVKD. J gave up 1 base and V 4 bases, and 7 bases lay outside the gene matches. This CDR3 has 16 residues. The CDR3 reads CATSDPGTGAQETQYF. The CDR3, as DNA: TGTGCCACCAGTGACCCCGGGACAGGAGCCCAAGAGACCCAGTACTTC.

This clonotype appeared many times. V gene TRBV12-3 or TRBV12-4 combines with J gene TRBJ1-3, with 7 bases identical to TRBD1. This CDR3 has 16 amino acids. V dropped 2 bases and J dropped 2; count of bases not matched to a gene: 6. The CDR3: CASSLRATGAGNTIYF. The CDR3 bases are TGTGCCAGCAGTTTAAGGGCTACAGGGGCTGGAAACACCATATATTTT.